What follows is one T cell receptor (beta chain) and its context. Which antigen it targets is not known. No conserved phenylalanine or tryptophan is present at the end of the CDR3, so a read error is the likely explanation. The data are from a study of T cells in Graves' hyperthyroidism and ophthalmopathy (dated by TCRdb to between 2017 and 2020). Background on the whole study: Peripheral blood samples were taken at the time of initial diagnosis, prior to any treatment. According to the paper, TCR Vbeta CDR3 sequencing was carried out on around 140 peripheral blood samples, which came from approximately 43 ophthalmopathy, around 75 hyperthyroidism and roughly 17 progressor patients. Prospective prediction of ophthalmopathy was tested in an independent validation cohort of under 20 hyperthyroidism patients and approximately 17 patients who later progressed to ophthalmopathy. Thyroid tissue and blood T-cell repertoires from several Graves' hyperthyroidism patients were also compared in the study. After blood sampling, hyperthyroidism patients were treated with methimazole at a starting dose of 30 mg daily, and ophthalmopathy patients were treated with high-dose intravenous methylprednisolone. The 95 to 100 discovery patients were randomly divided into training and test sets at a 7:3 ratio. TCR V-J signatures able to tell the groups apart were searched for in a discovery cohort of some 100 patients, of whom 43 had Graves' ophthalmopathy and more than 55 had stable Graves' hyperthyroidism.

Stable Graves' hyperthyroidism was defined as the absence of progression to ophthalmopathy over 18 months of follow-up. The hyperthyroidism patients were between 18 and 65 years old and newly diagnosed, with a disease duration of less than 2 months. The study excluded patients with uncontrolled infections, other autoimmune diseases, pregnancy or lactation. Diagnoses relied on clinical symptoms, serum thyroxine and TRAb, thyroid ultrasound and orbital computed tomography. Ficoll-Paque density gradient centrifugation was used to isolate PBMCs from about 9.4 ml of fresh peripheral blood. Total RNA was extracted using Trizol reagent, and RNA quality was assessed on an Agilent 2100 Bioanalyzer. Amplification of TCR beta CDR3 regions was carried out from RNA transcripts. The TCR CDR3 was subjected to a first round of RT-PCR using the HTBI primer set and the Qiagen OneStep RT-PCR kit. The libraries were constructed in a second round of multiplex PCR and then size-selected and purified. Paired-end sequencing of the libraries was performed with 100 bp reads on an Illumina HiSeq2000. The authors' analysis ran thus. SOAPnuke was used to process the raw data, removing reads that contained adapters or uncalled bases, had a mean Phred below 15, or lacked an exact match to the constant primer or identifier. High-quality paired reads were merged using COPE v1.2.5, and each unique nucleotide sequence was defined as a clonotype. MiTCR v1.1 was used to align the clonotypes against IMGT TRBV, TRBD and TRBJ reference segments. Analysis was restricted to V-J combinations with a frequency above 0.0001, which covered just over 98% of repertoires. The TCS score was defined as F50 (clonal expansion) divided by E x V (chaos), with BLOSUM62-based TCRdist calculated between CDR3 peptides within each V-J. Welch's t-statistics and random forest reduced fewer than 600 V-J features to around 14, which were used in a naive Bayes classifier (R e1071). The public reads were reprocessed in TCRdb via fastp at Q25 and MiXCR, keeping in-frame beta chains. One record per CDR3 amino acid sequence lists the most common genes and DNA. For this entry, the V and J calls and clone size follow TCRdb and not the study's own pipeline. The sample table contains fewer than 900,000 distinct CDR3 sequences; only one count was recorded for around 17% of them. The leading ten clones occupy approximately 8.4% of the sample.

CDR1 and CDR2, looked up from the germline V gene, are SGHTA and FQGNSA. V lost 5 bases and J lost 5 bases; the stretch between them is 15 bases long. The CDR3 has 14 residues if both end residues are counted. The DNA shown is the 42-base CDR3, in frame from base 1. Study-wide conclusions, independent of this receptor: Most expanded thyroid clonotypes (frequency above 0.001) were also detected in blood, suggesting blood repertoires may reflect thyroid immune responses. Sample size was not statistically predetermined, and blinding of investigators to group allocation was not performed. A 13 V-J signature model separated ophthalmopathy from stable hyperthyroidism, with around 88% sensitivity and 81.08% specificity in cross-validation and 80%/75% in testing. In validation, progression to ophthalmopathy was predicted by the model with 70% to 71% sensitivity and 72% to 85% specificity, a median of around 6.5 months before onset.

The chain joins TRBV7-2 to TRBJ2-5; possibly the D gene is TRBD2, per 6 matching bases. The sequenced material came from blood. This receptor was taken from a man younger than 30 with Graves' hyperthyroidism. The bases are TGTGCCAGCAGCCCGGTTCAGGGAGGCGAGACCCAGTACCTC. It encodes CASSPVQGGETQYL.